This T cell receptor beta chain emerged from a study of identical twins. Study-wide findings and caveats: Invariant cells of the MAIT and iNKT types might have partly distorted the zero-insertion analyses. Twins' surplus sharing was weaker for beta out-of-frame sequences. Memory repertoires lacked the insertion deficit that abundant cord blood beta clonotypes showed.

Germline loops: CDR1 SGHTA, CDR2 FQGTGA. The V end lost 3 bases, the J end lost 5 bases, and 19 bases lay between the germline ends. The CDR3 length is 16 residues. After template switching added a universal primer site, the resulting cDNA carried unique molecular identifiers. TCRdb recomputed calls from the 5' RACE reads with MiXCR, one row per CDR3 protein. The sample yields 450,000 to 650,000 distinct CDR3 sequences, 9.6% seen once. Points on this clonotype: Its antigen is not known.

These sequences were also reported in another study, on yellow fever vaccine responses in identical twins.

This TCR was sampled from a woman aged 18-35 years in good health. Material for sequencing was PBMCs. The genes are TRBV7-3 and TRBJ2-5, with D perhaps assigned TRBD1 or TRBD2 (6 bases each). Written as DNA, the CDR3 is TGTGCCAGCAGCTTTCGGGCCTCGGGGGCTGGGGAGACCCAGTACTTC. Its translation: CASSFRASGAGETQYF.